The rows below give T cell receptor beta chains drawn from one sample of a study of T cell changes during pregnancy in multiple sclerosis. Data came from immunoSEQ multiplex PCR; TCRdb stores just in-frame clones and leaves some out. Among 45,000 to 60,000 clones listed, more than 85% were seen once. The material sequenced was peripheral blood, taken after pregnancy. The receptor set was obtained from a female donor in good health, enrolled as a control in a pregnancy study. The CDR3 runs from the conserved cysteine through the conserved F or W. Fields, in order: D gene, CDR3 length, J gene, clone size, V gene, CDR3 DNA, CDR3 protein. The D gene is left open where the match is weak. The size entry is marked missing in some rows and otherwise reads once, few, many or a size class.

TRBD1,13,TRBJ1-2,.,TRBV15,TGTGCCACCTTCCGGGACAGTCCCTATGGCTACACCTTC,CATFRDSPYGYTF
TRBD1,15,TRBJ2-3,.,TRBV10-1,TGCGCCAGCGGTCCGACCAGGGGGCAGGCAGATACGCAGTATTTT,CASGPTRGQADTQYF
.,15,TRBJ2-7,.,TRBV5-5,TGTGCCAGCAGCAATTACGCAGGCCGGGGGTACGAGCAGTACTTC,CASSNYAGRGYEQYF
TRBD1,16,TRBJ1-3,.,TRBV7-2,TGTGCCAGCACCTTGGACAGGGGGCCCTCTGGAAACACCATATATTTT,CASTLDRGPSGNTIYF
TRBD1,14,TRBJ2-2,.,TRBV19,TGTGCCAGTACCCGGACAGGGAACACCGGGGAGCTGTTTTTT,CASTRTGNTGELFF
TRBD1,15,TRBJ1-3,.,TRBV15,TGTGCCACCAGTGAGACAGGGAGCTCTGGAAACACCATATATTTT,CATSETGSSGNTIYF
TRBD1,15,TRBJ2-7,.,TRBV27,TGTGCCAGCAGTTTAAGGGGGACAGTCCCCTACGAGCAGTACTTC,CASSLRGTVPYEQYF
.,15,TRBJ2-1,.,TRBV6-6,TGTGCCAGCAGTTACCGGCGGGACGCTTACAATGAGCAGTTCTTC,CASSYRRDAYNEQFF
TRBD1,14,TRBJ1-4,medium-sized,TRBV5-4,TGTGCCAGCAGTTCAGACAGGGCCAATGAAAAACTGTTTTTT,CASSSDRANEKLFF
TRBD1,16,TRBJ2-7,.,TRBV5-1,TGCGCCAGCAGCTTGGTAACCGGGACAGCCTCCTACGAGCAGTACTTC,CASSLVTGTASYEQYF
.,13,TRBJ1-1,few,TRBV5-1,TGCGCCAGCAGCTTGGTAGTGAACACTGAAGCTTTCTTT,CASSLVVNTEAFF
.,12,TRBJ2-7,.,TRBV29-1,TGCAGCGTTGGATGGCAGGGTTACGAGCAGTACTTC,CSVGWQGYEQYF
.,16,TRBJ1-5,.,TRBV5-6,TGTGCCAGCGGTCAATACAGGGAGTACTTCAATCAGCCCCAGCATTTT,CASGQYREYFNQPQHF
.,13,TRBJ1-2,.,TRBV5-1,TGCGCCAGCAGCCCTCAGGGGATGTATGGCTACACCTTC,CASSPQGMYGYTF
.,13,TRBJ2-7,.,TRBV4-3,TGCGCCAGCAGCCAAGATGAGGTTGATGAGCAGTACTTC,CASSQDEVDEQYF
.,16,TRBJ2-7,.,TRBV18,TGTGCCAGCTCACCCCCCGGGACTTCCAGCTCCTACGAGCAGTACTTC,CASSPPGTSSSYEQYF
.,16,TRBJ2-2,.,TRBV5-6,TGTGCCAGCAGCAGAGCGACAGGAGCGAACACCGGGGAGCTGTTTTTT,CASSRATGANTGELFF
TRBD2,15,TRBJ2-1,.,TRBV7-2,TGTGCCAGCAGCAGACTAGCGGGGACCTACAATGAGCAGTTCTTC,CASSRLAGTYNEQFF
TRBD1,16,TRBJ2-3,.,TRBV19,TGTGCCAGTAGTATGTCCCGGGACAGGGGCACAGATACGCAGTATTTT,CASSMSRDRGTDTQYF
.,14,TRBJ2-7,.,TRBV6-5,TGTGCCAGCAACCAAAGGGTTTCGGGGTACGAGCAGTACTTC,CASNQRVSGYEQYF
.,13,TRBJ2-7,few,TRBV6-5,TGTGCCAGCAGTTACTCGATACGGGATCAGCAGTACTTC,CASSYSIRDQQYF
TRBD1,15,TRBJ1-3,once,TRBV13,TGTGCCAGCAGCTTAGACAGGGGATATGGAAACACCATATATTTT,CASSLDRGYGNTIYF
.,17,TRBJ1-2,.,TRBV7-9,TGTGCCAGCAGCGCGAAGCGGACGGTACAGTCCCCTAATGGCTACACCTTC,CASSAKRTVQSPNGYTF
TRBD2,16,TRBJ2-3,once,TRBV18,TGTGCCAGCTCACAGGTGGGAGGGCCTAGCACAGATACGCAGTATTTT,CASSQVGGPSTDTQYF
.,13,TRBJ1-1,.,TRBV5-1,TGCGCCAGCAGCTTTGGAGGAAACACTGAAGCTTTCTTT,CASSFGGNTEAFF
TRBD2,12,TRBJ2-1,.,TRBV7-9,TGTGCCAGGGAATTAGCGGGAGGGCCGCAGTTCTTC,CARELAGGPQFF
.,12,TRBJ1-5,.,TRBV10-2,TGCGCCCCGTGGGGGGGAATTCAGCCCCAGCATTTT,CAPWGGIQPQHF
.,14,TRBJ2-7,.,TRBV27,TGTGCCAGCAGTCTCTCCCGGACAGCCTACGAGCAGTACTTC,CASSLSRTAYEQYF
.,15,TRBJ2-6,.,TRBV18,TGTGCCAGCTCACCGGGAGTTCTCGGGGCCAACGTCCTGACTTTC,CASSPGVLGANVLTF
TRBD1,14,TRBJ1-5,once,TRBV19,TGTGCCAGTAGGGTCACAGGGGGCAATCAGCCCCAGCATTTT,CASRVTGGNQPQHF
.,16,TRBJ1-5,.,TRBV5-6,TGTGCCAGCAGCCCCGGAGGAGCATTTAGCAATCAGCCCCAGCATTTT,CASSPGGAFSNQPQHF
.,14,TRBJ1-1,.,TRBV5-4,TGTGCCAGCAGCCTCGCGACAGCCTACACTGAAGCTTTCTTT,CASSLATAYTEAFF
.,13,TRBJ1-2,.,TRBV7-6,TGTGCCAGCAGCGTGGACAAGCTCTATGGCTACACCTTC,CASSVDKLYGYTF
TRBD2,15,TRBJ2-1,.,TRBV9,TGTGCCAGCAGCGTAGGCGGGAGAGGGTACAATGAGCAGTTCTTC,CASSVGGRGYNEQFF
TRBD1,15,TRBJ2-1,.,TRBV2,TGTGCCAGCAGGCGGGACAGGGGATCCTACAATGAGCAGTTCTTC,CASRRDRGSYNEQFF
.,14,TRBJ1-2,.,TRBV7-2,TGTGCCAGCAGCTCGAAGCCAGGGAACTATGGCTACACCTTC,CASSSKPGNYGYTF
TRBD1,15,TRBJ1-3,.,TRBV7-6,TGTGCCAGCAGCTCCTGGGACAGTGCTGGAAACACCATATATTTT,CASSSWDSAGNTIYF
.,13,TRBJ1-2,.,TRBV5-1,TGCGCCAGCAGCTTGGACCAGGCCAGGAGCTACACCTTC,CASSLDQARSYTF
TRBD1,15,TRBJ2-1,.,TRBV5-1,TGCGCCAGCAGCTTGGGACAGGGCTCCTACAATGAGCAGTTCTTC,CASSLGQGSYNEQFF
TRBD2,16,TRBJ2-3,.,TRBV4-2,TGTGCCAGCAGCCACCCGGGACTAGCGATGGCAGATACGCAGTATTTT,CASSHPGLAMADTQYF
.,15,TRBJ2-2,.,TRBV6-6,TGTGCCAGCATTAGGGAAGGAGGGCTGGGCGGGGAGCTGTTTTTT,CASIREGGLGGELFF
.,15,TRBJ1-4,.,TRBV19,TGTGCCAGTAGTAGTAGACCCCAAGGAGGGGAAAAACTGTTTTTT,CASSSRPQGGEKLFF
TRBD1,14,TRBJ1-5,.,TRBV6-6,TGTGCCAGCAGTTTTGACAGGGGTGGACAGCCCCAGCATTTT,CASSFDRGGQPQHF
.,13,TRBJ1-5,.,TRBV19,TGTGCCAGTAGTATATGGGAGGGTCAGCCCCAGCATTTT,CASSIWEGQPQHF
TRBD2,14,TRBJ2-1,.,TRBV27,TGTGCCAGCAGCCTAGCGGGGAGAGACAATGAGCAGTTCTTC,CASSLAGRDNEQFF
.,13,TRBJ1-6,.,TRBV28,TGTGCCAGCATCGAAGTGGGGGGTTCACCCCTCCACTTT,CASIEVGGSPLHF
.,16,TRBJ1-3,.,TRBV5-1,TGCGCCAGCAGCAACCTACAGGGCAGATCTGGAAACACCATATATTTT,CASSNLQGRSGNTIYF
TRBD1,14,TRBJ2-5,.,TRBV5-1,TGCGCCAGCAGCGTCGGGACAGACCAAGAGACCCAGTACTTC,CASSVGTDQETQYF
TRBD1,13,TRBJ2-7,.,TRBV7-7,TGTGCCAGCAGCACCGGGACAGGGTACGAGCAGTACTTC,CASSTGTGYEQYF
TRBD1,18,TRBJ2-2,.,TRBV7-9,TGTGCCACCCTGATGGGACAGGACTTTGGCAATTCCCCCGGGGAGCTGTTTTTT,CATLMGQDFGNSPGELFF
.,15,TRBJ1-5,.,TRBV6-5,TGTGCCAGCCGCCCAGGGCCGTATAGCAATCAGCCCCAGCATTTT,CASRPGPYSNQPQHF
.,15,TRBJ2-5,.,TRBV6-5,TGTGCCAGCAGTTATGATTGGACTTCCCAAGAGACCCAGTACTTC,CASSYDWTSQETQYF